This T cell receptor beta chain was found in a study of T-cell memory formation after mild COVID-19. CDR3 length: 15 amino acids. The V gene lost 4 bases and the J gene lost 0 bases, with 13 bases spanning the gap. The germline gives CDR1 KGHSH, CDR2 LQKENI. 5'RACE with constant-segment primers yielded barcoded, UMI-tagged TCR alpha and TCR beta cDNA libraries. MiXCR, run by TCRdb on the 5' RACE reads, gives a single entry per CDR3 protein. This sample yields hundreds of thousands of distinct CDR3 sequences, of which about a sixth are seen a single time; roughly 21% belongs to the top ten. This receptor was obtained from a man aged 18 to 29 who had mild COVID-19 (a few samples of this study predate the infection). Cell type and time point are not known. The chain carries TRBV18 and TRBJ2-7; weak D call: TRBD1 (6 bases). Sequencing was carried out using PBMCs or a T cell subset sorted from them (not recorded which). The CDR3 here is CASSQIGTPSYEQYV. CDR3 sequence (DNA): TGTGCCAGCTCACAGATCGGGACACCCTCCTACGAGCAGTACGTC.